The 5 T cell receptor beta chains in this list originate from one sample, sequenced in a study of T-cell reconstitution after alpha-beta-depleted transplantation in children. The authors prepared the TCRbeta library with unique molecular identifiers. TCRdb re-analysed the PCR reads in MiXCR, keeping a single row per CDR3 protein. The sample has 550,000 to 600,000 distinct CDR3 sequences; roughly 24% are singletons. The input for sequencing was PBMCs, mostly from graft donor cells, taken 360 days after TCRalphabeta/CD19-depleted stem cell transplant. The receptors come from a boy under three years old who had a stem cell transplant for acute myeloid leukemia, so the T cells may come from the graft donor.

This rearrangement joins TRBV20-1 to TRBJ1-5; D unclear. Between the trimmed V and J ends, which lost 3 bases and 0 bases, there was a span of 12 bases. The CDR3 consists of 15 residues. The germline CDR1 and CDR2 sequences are DFQATT and SNEGSKA (reference sequence). CDR3 DNA: TGCAGTGCTAGTAACCGAAATTATAGCAATCAGCCCCAGCATTTT. This translates into CSASNRNYSNQPQHF.

This sequence joins TRBV20-1 and TRBJ2-1, with a weak D call TRBD2 (6 bases). Looked up from germline, CDR1 is DFQATT and CDR2 is SNEGSKA (reference sequence). CDR3 length: 14 amino acids. Deletions cut 6 bases from V and 3 bases from J, with 15 bases between. This CDR3 is CSAVRGTGYNEQFF. CDR3 sequence (DNA): TGCAGTGCCGTACGTGGGACTGGCTACAATGAGCAGTTCTTC.

This clonotype has a handful of counts. The chain has TRBV20-1 and TRBJ2-1; 13 bases are a match to TRBD2. In germline, CDR1 is DFQATT, CDR2 SNEGSKA (reference sequence). CDR3 length: 18 amino acids. The CDR3, as DNA: TGCAGCTCTATATCCGGGACTAGCGGGACCTACACCTACAATGAGCAGTTCTTC. Translated: CSSISGTSGTYTYNEQFF.

This clonotype has a count of ten or more. This chain connects TRBV5-1 to TRBJ2-5; D uncertain. Germline V gene lookup returns CDR1 SGHRS and CDR2 YFSETQ. This CDR3 is built from 13 residues. The V gene lost 1 base and the J gene lost 5 bases, with 9 bases spanning the gap. This CDR3 is CASSLTTDETQYF. The CDR3, as DNA: TGCGCCAGCAGCTTGACTACCGACGAGACCCAGTACTTC.

The V and J genes are TRBV12-3 or TRBV12-4 and TRBJ2-2; a possible D gene is TRBD1 (5 bases). The CDR3 loop spans 15 amino acids. Trimming left V 6 bases short and J 6 bases short, with 17 bases between. CDR3 sequence: CASSLQPTVAGELFF. The CDR3, as DNA: TGTGCCAGCAGCCTCCAACCGACAGTGGCCGGGGAGCTGTTTTTT.